The 5 T cell receptor beta chains reported below all come from one sample, sequenced in a study of metastatic and nonmetastatic thyroid tumors. Using MiXCR, TCRdb re-called clones from the PCR reads. The sample holds more than 8,500 clones, around 28% seen once. Patients had received no treatment of any kind before thyroid surgery. Sample: adjacent normal tissue. The receptors were sampled from a female donor with papillary thyroid cancer or a benign thyroid nodule (not recorded which). Some clones in this sample may be carry-over from other donors' samples.

This clone counts as medium-sized. The chain employs TRBV7-3 and TRBJ2-1, with 10 nucleotides matching TRBD2. Germline V CDR1 and CDR2: SGHTA, FQGTGA. V dropped 5 bases and J dropped 2; count of bases not matched to a gene: 9. The CDR3 sequence is 17 residues long. CDR3 region: CASSPRPGLATYNEQFF. The CDR3 nucleotides read TGTGCCAGCAGCCCCCGCCCGGGACTAGCGACCTACAATGAGCAGTTCTTC.

The chain joins TRBV20-1 to TRBJ2-2; either TRBD1 or TRBD2 may supply D (5 bases each). Germline V gives CDR1 DFQATT, CDR2 SNEGSKA (reference sequence). V lost 5 bases, J lost 5 bases, and 18 bases lay in between. There are 15 residues in the CDR3. Written as DNA, the CDR3 is TGCAGTGCTCCCTCTATGCAGGGCGGGACCGGGGAGCTGTTTTTT. Its protein is CSAPSMQGGTGELFF.

This clone showed up just a few times. This rearrangement joins TRBV6-1 to TRBJ1-4; TRBD1 is a possible D gene (5 bases). Per the germline V gene, CDR1 is MNHNS and CDR2 is SASEGT. Deletions cut 4 bases from V and 6 bases from J, with 12 bases between. The CDR3 has 14 residues. CDR3 DNA sequence: TGTGCCAGCAGTGTTGCAGGGTTTGATGAAAAACTGTTTTTT. It translates to CASSVAGFDEKLFF.

The rearrangement joins TRBV19 to TRBJ2-3, with a weak D call TRBD1 (5 bases). This CDR3 region has 14 residues. Between the trimmed V and J ends, which lost 3 bases and 8 bases, there was a span of 15 bases. Germline values: CDR1 LNHDA, CDR2 SQIVND (reference sequence). The CDR3 DNA follows: TGTGCCAGTAGTATCAGGGCAGCGACATGTACGCAGTATTTT. This codes for CASSIRAATCTQYF.

By share, this clone ranks as large. The V and J genes are TRBV27 and TRBJ2-7; a possible D gene is TRBD2 (5 bases). Trimming took 5 bases from V and 0 from J, leaving 14 bases between them. CDR1 and CDR2 (germline): MNHEY, SMNVEV (reference sequence). CDR3 length equals 15 residues. In DNA form, the CDR3 reads TGTGCCAGCAGTCCCCGACTAACGAGCTCCTACGAGCAGTACTTC. Protein: CASSPRLTSSYEQYF.